A selection of T cell receptor beta chains follows, all from one sample in a study of control samples from healthy donors and cancer patients. Here immunoSEQ multiplex PCR was the method, and the copy in TCRdb shows in-frame clones only, minus some. This sample has 130,000 or so clones, with about 89% found just once. Input material: blood. All receptors come from a man aged 45-65 years in good health. CDR3s include the opening cysteine and the closing phenylalanine or tryptophan. D genes are given only for firm matches. The size field is filled for only some rows; it gives once, few, many or a size class.

D gene: NA
clone size: NA
V gene: TRBV19
J gene: TRBJ1-1
CDR3 DNA: TGTGCCAGTAGGGGTTTCACTGAAGCTTTCTTT
CDR3 protein: CASRGFTEAFF

D gene: TRBD2
clone size: NA
V gene: TRBV19
J gene: TRBJ2-1
CDR3 DNA: TGTGCCAGTAGGAGACTAGCGGGGGGGCTCAATGAGCAGTTCTTC
CDR3 protein: CASRRLAGGLNEQFF

D gene: NA
clone size: NA
V gene: TRBV7-9
J gene: TRBJ1-4
CDR3 DNA: TGTGCCAGCAGCCGTAGTGTCAGAACTAATGAAAAACTGTTTTTT
CDR3 protein: CASSRSVRTNEKLFF

D gene: TRBD1
clone size: NA
V gene: TRBV19
J gene: TRBJ1-5
CDR3 DNA: TGTGCCAGTAGTATCTATAGCCAGGGGGAGCAGCCCCAGCATTTT
CDR3 protein: CASSIYSQGEQPQHF

D gene: NA
clone size: once
V gene: TRBV27
J gene: TRBJ1-2
CDR3 DNA: TGTGCCAGCAGTTCCAAGAGTCAGGGGCTCTATGGCTACACCTTC
CDR3 protein: CASSSKSQGLYGYTF

D gene: TRBD1
clone size: NA
V gene: TRBV5-5
J gene: TRBJ1-1
CDR3 DNA: TGTGCCAGCAGCTTGGAACAGGGGGTCACTGAAGCTTTCTTT
CDR3 protein: CASSLEQGVTEAFF

D gene: NA
clone size: few
V gene: TRBV19
J gene: TRBJ2-2
CDR3 DNA: TGTGCCAGTAGTAGCCGAGACCCCACCGGGGAGCTGTTTTTT
CDR3 protein: CASSSRDPTGELFF

D gene: NA
clone size: NA
V gene: TRBV5-1
J gene: TRBJ2-7
CDR3 DNA: TGCGCCAGCAGCGCGTACAGGGACGAGCAGTACTTC
CDR3 protein: CASSAYRDEQYF

D gene: NA
clone size: NA
V gene: TRBV19
J gene: TRBJ1-2
CDR3 DNA: TGTGCCAGTAGTATAGGTGATGGCTACACCTTC
CDR3 protein: CASSIGDGYTF

D gene: NA
clone size: once
V gene: TRBV5-6
J gene: TRBJ1-6
CDR3 DNA: TGTGCCAGCAGCCCCGGACATTCGTCCTATAATTCACCCCTCCACTTT
CDR3 protein: CASSPGHSSYNSPLHF

D gene: NA
clone size: NA
V gene: TRBV18
J gene: TRBJ1-4
CDR3 DNA: TGTGCCAGCTCACCACCCAATTCGGGGCTAAATGAAAAACTGTTTTTT
CDR3 protein: CASSPPNSGLNEKLFF

D gene: NA
clone size: NA
V gene: TRBV10-3
J gene: TRBJ2-5
CDR3 DNA: TGTGCCGTTCAGTTCGGTCCTCAAGAGACCCAGTACTTC
CDR3 protein: CAVQFGPQETQYF

D gene: NA
clone size: NA
V gene: TRBV2
J gene: TRBJ1-2
CDR3 DNA: TGTGCCAGCAGGGGACTCACCTTC
CDR3 protein: CASRGLTF

D gene: NA
clone size: NA
V gene: TRBV14
J gene: TRBJ1-4
CDR3 DNA: TGTGCCAGCAGCCAAGATCAGGTGGTCGGAGAACTGTTTTTT
CDR3 protein: CASSQDQVVGELFF

D gene: NA
clone size: NA
V gene: TRBV9
J gene: TRBJ1-5
CDR3 DNA: TGTGCCAGCAGCGTAGATGGTTATGGCAATCAGCCCCAGCATTTT
CDR3 protein: CASSVDGYGNQPQHF

D gene: NA
clone size: once
V gene: TRBV11-2
J gene: TRBJ1-1
CDR3 DNA: TGTGCCAGCAGCTTATCCCTTAGGGGGGACACTGAAGCTTTCTTT
CDR3 protein: CASSLSLRGDTEAFF

D gene: NA
clone size: once
V gene: TRBV9
J gene: TRBJ2-2
CDR3 DNA: TGTGCCAGCAGCGTATCGGTTACCGGGGAGCTGTTTTTT
CDR3 protein: CASSVSVTGELFF

D gene: TRBD1
clone size: NA
V gene: TRBV15
J gene: TRBJ1-1
CDR3 DNA: TGTGCCACCAGCAGAAGGACAGGTTTTGAAGCTTTCTTT
CDR3 protein: CATSRRTGFEAFF

D gene: TRBD1
clone size: NA
V gene: TRBV5-1
J gene: TRBJ2-2
CDR3 DNA: TGCGCCAGCAGCCTGCAACCAGGGACAGGAAACACCGGGGAGCTGTTTTTT
CDR3 protein: CASSLQPGTGNTGELFF

D gene: NA
clone size: NA
V gene: TRBV2
J gene: TRBJ1-1
CDR3 DNA: TGTGCCAGCAGTGATAGCACTGAAGCTTTCTTT
CDR3 protein: CASSDSTEAFF